This TCR gamma chain was retrieved from a study of intestinal T cells in coeliac disease. Over 9 formalin-fixed paraffin-embedded scrolls, each 5 µm thick, supplied each case's genomic DNA. The TRG library came from roughly 200 ng of biopsy DNA amplified with LymphoTrack primers. TCRdb redid the clone calls on the multiplex PCR reads with CATT. The table has 900 or so gamma-chain clones, 46% seen once; the top ten hold 15% to 20%. This clone appeared a few times. The sequence came from a human donor with celiac disease. The material sequenced was a duodenal biopsy.

The CDR3 is CATWEYYKKLF. CDR3 sequence (DNA): TGTGCCACCTGGGAATATTATAAGAAACTCTTT. The gene calls are TRGV8 and TRGJ1 or TRGJ2. This CDR3 contains 11 residues. With 4 bases clipped from V and 4 bases from J, the junction kept 1 base outside the gene matches. Germline V CDR1 and CDR2: VENAVY, YDSYNSRV.